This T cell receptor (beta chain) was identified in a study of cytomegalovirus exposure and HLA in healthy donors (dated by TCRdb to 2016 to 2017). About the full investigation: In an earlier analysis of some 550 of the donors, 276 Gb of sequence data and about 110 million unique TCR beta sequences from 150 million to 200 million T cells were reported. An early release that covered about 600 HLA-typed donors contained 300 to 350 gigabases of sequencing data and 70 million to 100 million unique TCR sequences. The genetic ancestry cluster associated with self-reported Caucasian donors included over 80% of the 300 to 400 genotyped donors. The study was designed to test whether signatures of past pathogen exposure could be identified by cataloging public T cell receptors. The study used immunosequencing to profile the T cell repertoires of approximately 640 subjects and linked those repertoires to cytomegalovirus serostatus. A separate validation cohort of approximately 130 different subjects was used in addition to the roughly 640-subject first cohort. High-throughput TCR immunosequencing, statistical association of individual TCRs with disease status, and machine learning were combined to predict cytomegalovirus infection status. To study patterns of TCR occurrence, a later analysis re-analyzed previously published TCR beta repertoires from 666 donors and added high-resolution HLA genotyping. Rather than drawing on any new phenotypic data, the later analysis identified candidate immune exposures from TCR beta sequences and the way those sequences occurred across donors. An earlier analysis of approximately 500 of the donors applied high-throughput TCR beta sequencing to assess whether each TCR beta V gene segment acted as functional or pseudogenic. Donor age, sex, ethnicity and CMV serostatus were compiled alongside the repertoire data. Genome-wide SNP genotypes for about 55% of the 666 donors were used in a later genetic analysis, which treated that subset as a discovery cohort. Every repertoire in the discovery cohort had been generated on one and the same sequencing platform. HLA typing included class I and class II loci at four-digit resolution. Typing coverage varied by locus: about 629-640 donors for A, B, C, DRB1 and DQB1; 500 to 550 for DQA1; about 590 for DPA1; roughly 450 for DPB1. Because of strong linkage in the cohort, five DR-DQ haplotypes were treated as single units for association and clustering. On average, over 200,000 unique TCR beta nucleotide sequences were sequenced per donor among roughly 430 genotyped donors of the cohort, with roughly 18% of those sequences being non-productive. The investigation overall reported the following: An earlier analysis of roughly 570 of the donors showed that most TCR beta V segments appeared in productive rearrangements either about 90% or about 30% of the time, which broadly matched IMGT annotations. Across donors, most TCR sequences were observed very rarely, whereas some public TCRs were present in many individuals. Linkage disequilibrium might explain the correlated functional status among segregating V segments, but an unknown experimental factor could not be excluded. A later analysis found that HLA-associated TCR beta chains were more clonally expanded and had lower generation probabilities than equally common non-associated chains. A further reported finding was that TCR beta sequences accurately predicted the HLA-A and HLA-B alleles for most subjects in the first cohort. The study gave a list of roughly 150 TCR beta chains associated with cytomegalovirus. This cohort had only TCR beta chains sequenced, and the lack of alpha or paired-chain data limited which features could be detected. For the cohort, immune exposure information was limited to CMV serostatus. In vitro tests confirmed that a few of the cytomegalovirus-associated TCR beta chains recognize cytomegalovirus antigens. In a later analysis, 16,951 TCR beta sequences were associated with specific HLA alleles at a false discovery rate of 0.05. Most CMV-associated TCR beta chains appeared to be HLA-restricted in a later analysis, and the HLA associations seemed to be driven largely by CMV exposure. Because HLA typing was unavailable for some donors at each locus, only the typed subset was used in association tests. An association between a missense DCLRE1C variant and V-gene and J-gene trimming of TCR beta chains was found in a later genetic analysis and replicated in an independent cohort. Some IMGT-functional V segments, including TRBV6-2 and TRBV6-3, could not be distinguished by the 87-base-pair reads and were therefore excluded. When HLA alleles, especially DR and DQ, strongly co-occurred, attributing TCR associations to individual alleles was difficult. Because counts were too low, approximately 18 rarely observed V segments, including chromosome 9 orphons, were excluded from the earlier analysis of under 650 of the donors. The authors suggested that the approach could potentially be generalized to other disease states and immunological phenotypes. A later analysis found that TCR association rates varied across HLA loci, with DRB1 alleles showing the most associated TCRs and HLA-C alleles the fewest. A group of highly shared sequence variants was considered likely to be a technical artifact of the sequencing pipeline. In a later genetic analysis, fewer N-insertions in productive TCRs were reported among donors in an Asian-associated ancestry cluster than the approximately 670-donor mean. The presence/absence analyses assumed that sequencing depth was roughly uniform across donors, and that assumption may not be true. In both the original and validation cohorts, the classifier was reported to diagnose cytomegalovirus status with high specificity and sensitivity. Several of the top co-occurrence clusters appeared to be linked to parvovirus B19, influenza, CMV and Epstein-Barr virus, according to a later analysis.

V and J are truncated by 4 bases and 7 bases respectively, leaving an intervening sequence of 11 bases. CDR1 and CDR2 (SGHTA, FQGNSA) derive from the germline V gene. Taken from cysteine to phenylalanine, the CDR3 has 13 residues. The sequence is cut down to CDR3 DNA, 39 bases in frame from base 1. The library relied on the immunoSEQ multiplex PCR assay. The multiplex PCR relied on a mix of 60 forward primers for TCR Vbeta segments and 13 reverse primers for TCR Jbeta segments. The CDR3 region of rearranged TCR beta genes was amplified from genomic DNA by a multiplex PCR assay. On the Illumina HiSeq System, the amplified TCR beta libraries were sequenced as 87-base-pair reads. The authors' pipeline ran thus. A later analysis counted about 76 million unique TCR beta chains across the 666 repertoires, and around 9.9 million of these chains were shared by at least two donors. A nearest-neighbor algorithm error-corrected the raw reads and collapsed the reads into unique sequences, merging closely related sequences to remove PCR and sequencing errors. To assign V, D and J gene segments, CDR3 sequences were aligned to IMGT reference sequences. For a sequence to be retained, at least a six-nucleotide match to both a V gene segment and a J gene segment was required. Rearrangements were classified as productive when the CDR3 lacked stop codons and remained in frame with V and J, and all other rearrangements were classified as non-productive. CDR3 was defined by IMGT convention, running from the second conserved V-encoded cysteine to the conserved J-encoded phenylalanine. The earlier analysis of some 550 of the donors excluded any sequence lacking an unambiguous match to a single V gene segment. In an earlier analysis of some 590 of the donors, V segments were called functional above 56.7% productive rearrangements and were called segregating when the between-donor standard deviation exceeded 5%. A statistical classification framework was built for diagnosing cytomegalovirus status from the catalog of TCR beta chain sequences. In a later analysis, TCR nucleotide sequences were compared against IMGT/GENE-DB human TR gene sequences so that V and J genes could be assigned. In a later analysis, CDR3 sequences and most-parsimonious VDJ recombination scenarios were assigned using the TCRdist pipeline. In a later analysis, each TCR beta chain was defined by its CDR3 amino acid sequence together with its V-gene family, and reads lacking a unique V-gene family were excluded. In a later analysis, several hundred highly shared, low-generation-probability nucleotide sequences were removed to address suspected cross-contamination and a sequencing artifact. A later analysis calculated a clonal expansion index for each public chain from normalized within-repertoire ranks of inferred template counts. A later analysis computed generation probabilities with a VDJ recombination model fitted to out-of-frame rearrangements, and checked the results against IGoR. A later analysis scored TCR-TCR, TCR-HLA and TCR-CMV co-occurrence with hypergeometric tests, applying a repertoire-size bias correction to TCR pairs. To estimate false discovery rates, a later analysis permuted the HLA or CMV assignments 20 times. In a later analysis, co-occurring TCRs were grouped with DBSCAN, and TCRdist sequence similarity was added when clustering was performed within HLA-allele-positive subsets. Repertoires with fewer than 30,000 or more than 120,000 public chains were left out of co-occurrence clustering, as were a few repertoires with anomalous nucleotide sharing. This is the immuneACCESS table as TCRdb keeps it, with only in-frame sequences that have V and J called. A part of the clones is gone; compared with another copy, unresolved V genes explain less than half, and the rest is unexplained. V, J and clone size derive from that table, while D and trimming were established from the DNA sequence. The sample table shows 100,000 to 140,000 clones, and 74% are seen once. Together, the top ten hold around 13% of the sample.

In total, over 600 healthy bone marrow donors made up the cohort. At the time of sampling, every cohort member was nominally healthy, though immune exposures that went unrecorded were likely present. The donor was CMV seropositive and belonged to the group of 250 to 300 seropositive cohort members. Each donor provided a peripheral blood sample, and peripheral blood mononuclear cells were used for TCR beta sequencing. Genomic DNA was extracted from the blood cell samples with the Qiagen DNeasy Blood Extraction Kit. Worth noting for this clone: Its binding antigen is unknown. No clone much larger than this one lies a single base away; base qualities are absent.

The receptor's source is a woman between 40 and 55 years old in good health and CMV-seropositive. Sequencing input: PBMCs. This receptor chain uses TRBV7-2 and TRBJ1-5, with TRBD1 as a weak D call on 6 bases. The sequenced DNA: TGTGCCAGCAGCTCCGGGACAAGGCAGCCCCAGCATTTT. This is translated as CASSSGTRQPQHF.